Following are 12 T cell receptor beta chains from one sample sequenced in a study of blood T cells in healthy people across ages. With a J-beta primer mix and a sample-barcoded 5' primer, a second PCR ran 7 to 11 cycles. TCRdb passed the 5' RACE reads through MiXCR, listing each CDR3 protein once. The data hold just over 1 million distinct CDR3 sequences, with over 35% observed a single time. Sequences were obtained from blood. The source is a woman aged 55-69 years in good health.

This chain connects TRBV29-1 to TRBJ2-1, with TRBD2 matching over 12 bases. Looked up from germline, CDR1 is SQVTM and CDR2 is ANQGSEA. V was pared by 6 bases and J by 0 bases, with 9 bases of the junction left unmatched. The CDR3 totals 17 residues. This CDR3 is CSVVGTSGPSSYNEQFF. The CDR3 bases are TGCAGCGTGGTCGGGACTAGCGGGCCGAGCTCCTACAATGAGCAGTTCTTC.

The chain uses TRBV20-1 and TRBJ2-3; 12 nucleotides line up with TRBD2. V was clipped by 5 bases and J by 5 bases; unmatched bases: 8. CDR3 length: 15 residues. CDR1 DFQATT and CDR2 SNEGSKA come from the germline V gene (reference sequence). This chain's CDR3 is CSAGPTSGSRDTQYF. The DNA of the CDR3 is TGCAGTGCTGGCCCGACTAGCGGGAGTAGAGATACGCAGTATTTT.

The V gene is TRBV2, the J gene TRBJ1-5; TRBD1 is a possible D gene (5 bases). Trimming took off 3 bases at V and 5 bases at J, with 8 bases between the two ends. The germline V gene has CDR1 SNHLY and CDR2 FYNNEI. The CDR3 sequence is 13 residues long. CDR3 nucleotide sequence: TGTGCCAGCAGTGACGACAGCGATCAGCCCCAGCATTTT. Amino acid sequence: CASSDDSDQPQHF.

The CDR3 spells CATSAVMSYNEQFF. As DNA, the CDR3 is TGTGCCACCTCAGCGGTTATGTCCTACAATGAGCAGTTCTTC. The chain recombines TRBV2 with TRBJ2-1, with D possibly matching TRBD2 (5 bases). This CDR3 is built from 14 residues. Trimming removed 10 bases from V and 1 base from J, with 14 bases in between. The V gene's germline CDR1 is SNHLY and CDR2 FYNNEI.

The gene calls are TRBV20-1 and TRBJ2-1; the match to TRBD2 covers 8 bases. CDR3 length equals 17 residues. Trimming at V came to 3 bases and at J to 6 bases, leaving 16 bases not matched to a gene. The germline V gene has CDR1 DFQATT and CDR2 SNEGSKA (reference sequence). The CDR3 loop reads CSASLVGAGENGNEQFF. The CDR3, as DNA: TGCAGTGCTAGTCTAGTGGGAGCGGGGGAAAACGGCAATGAGCAGTTCTTC.

The sample holds a few counts of this clonotype. V gene TRBV20-1 combines with J gene TRBJ2-5; 13 bases fit TRBD2. The CDR3 sequence is 15 residues long. V shed 2 bases, J shed 4 bases, and the junction held 4 bases outside the gene matches. Per the germline V gene, CDR1 is DFQATT and CDR2 is SNEGSKA (reference sequence). This CDR3 is CSARLTSGGLETQYF. Written as DNA, the CDR3 is TGCAGTGCTAGACTGACTAGCGGGGGGCTAGAGACCCAGTACTTC.

As regards this clonotype: An end of the junction does not agree with germline; a read error may underlie this. The chain uses TRBV5-1 and TRBJ1-1; tentative D call: TRBD1 (5 bases). The CDR3 extends over 13 amino acids. Per germline, CDR1 SGHRS and CDR2 YFSETQ. This CDR3 reads CANSLDGGTEAFF. CDR3 coding DNA: TGCGCCAACAGCTTGGATGGGGGGACTGAAGCTTTCTTT.

V usage is TRBV27 and J usage is TRBJ2-7, with D possibly being TRBD1 (6 bases). The V and J ends lost 6 bases and 3 bases respectively, with 18 bases between them. The CDR3 length is 15 residues. Per germline, CDR1 MNHEY and CDR2 SMNVEV (reference sequence). In DNA form, the CDR3 reads TGTGCCAGCAGGAGAGAGCCGAGGGGGATCTACGAGCAGTACTTC. Translating it yields CASRREPRGIYEQYF.

The gene calls are TRBV20-1 and TRBJ1-6, with unresolved D. The CDR3 extends over 15 amino acids. V was clipped by 2 bases and J by 5 bases, with 13 bases between them. Per germline, CDR1 DFQATT and CDR2 SNEGSKA (reference sequence). The CDR3 loop reads CSARKDQGNNSPLHF. CDR3 bases: TGCAGTGCTAGAAAGGACCAAGGGAATAATTCACCCCTCCACTTT.

The rearrangement uses TRBV12-3 or TRBV12-4 and TRBJ2-1, with 9 bases that match TRBD1. J lost 7 bases, V lost 5 bases, and 3 bases had no gene match. CDR3 length equals 13 residues. The CDR3 nucleotides read TGTGCCAGCAGTCATGGACAGGGGAATGAGCAGTTCTTC. As protein: CASSHGQGNEQFF.

The chain carries TRBV5-1 and TRBJ2-3; D is perhaps TRBD1 or TRBD2 (5 bases each). V lost 1 base to trimming and J lost 3 bases, with 12 bases between them. The CDR3 is made up of 15 amino acids. Germline V gene sequence: CDR1 SGHRS, CDR2 YFSETQ. The CDR3 sequence: CASSLSGPETDTQYF. The CDR3 DNA follows: TGCGCCAGCAGCTTGTCGGGGCCCGAGACAGATACGCAGTATTTT.

The chain employs TRBV29-1 and TRBJ1-4; D remains unclear. From germline, CDR1 is SQVTM and CDR2 ANQGSEA. V lost 3 bases and J lost 8, with 13 bases in between. This CDR3 region has 13 residues. The CDR3 coding sequence is TGCAGCGTTGACCTCGGACTGGGCGAAAAACTGTTTTTT. Protein: CSVDLGLGEKLFF.